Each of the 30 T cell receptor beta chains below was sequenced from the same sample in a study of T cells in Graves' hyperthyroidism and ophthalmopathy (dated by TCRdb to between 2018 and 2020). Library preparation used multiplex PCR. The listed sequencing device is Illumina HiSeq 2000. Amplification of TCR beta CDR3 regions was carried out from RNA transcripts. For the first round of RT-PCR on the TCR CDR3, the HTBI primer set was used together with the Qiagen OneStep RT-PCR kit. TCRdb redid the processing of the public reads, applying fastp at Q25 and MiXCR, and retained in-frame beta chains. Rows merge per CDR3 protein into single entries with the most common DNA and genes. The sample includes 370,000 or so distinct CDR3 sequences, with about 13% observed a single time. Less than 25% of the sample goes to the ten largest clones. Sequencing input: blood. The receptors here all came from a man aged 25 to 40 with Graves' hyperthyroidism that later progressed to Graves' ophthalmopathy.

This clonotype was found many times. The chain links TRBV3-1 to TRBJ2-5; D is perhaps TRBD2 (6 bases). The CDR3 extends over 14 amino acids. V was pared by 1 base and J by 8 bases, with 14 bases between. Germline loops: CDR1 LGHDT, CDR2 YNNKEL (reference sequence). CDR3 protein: CASSQGGGAITQYF. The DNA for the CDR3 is TGTGCCAGCAGCCAAGGTGGCGGGGCCATCACCCAGTACTTC.

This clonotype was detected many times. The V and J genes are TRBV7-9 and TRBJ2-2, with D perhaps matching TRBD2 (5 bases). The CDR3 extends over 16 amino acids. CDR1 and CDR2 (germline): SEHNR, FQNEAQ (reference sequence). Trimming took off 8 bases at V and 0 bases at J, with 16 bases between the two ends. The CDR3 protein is CASETLAGSNTGELFF. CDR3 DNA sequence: TGTGCCAGCGAAACTCTGGCGGGTTCGAACACCGGGGAGCTGTTTTTT.

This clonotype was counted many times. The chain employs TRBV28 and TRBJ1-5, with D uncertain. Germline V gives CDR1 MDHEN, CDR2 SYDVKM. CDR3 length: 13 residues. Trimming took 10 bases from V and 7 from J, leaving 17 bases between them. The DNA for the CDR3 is TGTGCCACCCTCGGGAGGGCGCGCCAGCCCCAGCATTTT. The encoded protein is CATLGRARQPQHF.

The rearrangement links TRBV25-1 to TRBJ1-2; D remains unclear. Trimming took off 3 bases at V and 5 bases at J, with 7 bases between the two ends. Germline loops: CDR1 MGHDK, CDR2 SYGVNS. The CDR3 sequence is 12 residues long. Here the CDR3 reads CASSDMGYGYTF. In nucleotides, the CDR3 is TGTGCCAGCAGTGATATGGGATATGGCTACACCTTC.

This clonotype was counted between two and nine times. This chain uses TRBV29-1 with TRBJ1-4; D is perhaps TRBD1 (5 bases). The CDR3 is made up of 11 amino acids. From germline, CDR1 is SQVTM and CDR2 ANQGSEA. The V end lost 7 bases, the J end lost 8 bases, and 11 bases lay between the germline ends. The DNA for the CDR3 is TGCAGCGCCAGGGACCTAGAAAAACTGTTTTTT. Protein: CSARDLEKLFF.

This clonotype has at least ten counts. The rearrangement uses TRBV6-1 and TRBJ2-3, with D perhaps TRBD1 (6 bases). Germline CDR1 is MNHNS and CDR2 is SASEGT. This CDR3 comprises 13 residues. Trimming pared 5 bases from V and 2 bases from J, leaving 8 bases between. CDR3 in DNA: TGTGCCAGCAGTCGGGACACCACAGATACGCAGTATTTT. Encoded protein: CASSRDTTDTQYF.

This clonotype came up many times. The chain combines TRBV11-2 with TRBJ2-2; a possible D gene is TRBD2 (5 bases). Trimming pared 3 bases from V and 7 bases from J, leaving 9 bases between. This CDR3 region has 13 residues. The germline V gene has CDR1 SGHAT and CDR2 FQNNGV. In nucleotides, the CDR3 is TGTGCCAGCAGCTTTCGGGGAAGCGGGGAGCTGTTTTTT. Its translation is CASSFRGSGELFF.

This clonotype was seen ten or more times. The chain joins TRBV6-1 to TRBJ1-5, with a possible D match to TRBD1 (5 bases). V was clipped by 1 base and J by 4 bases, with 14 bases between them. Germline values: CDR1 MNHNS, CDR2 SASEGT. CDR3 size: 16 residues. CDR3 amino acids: CASSEEGRDLNQPQHF. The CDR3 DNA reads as TGTGCCAGCAGTGAAGAAGGCAGGGACCTTAATCAGCCCCAGCATTTT.

CDR3 in amino acids: CASSIVGQSVTKETQYF. CDR3 sequence (DNA): TGTGCCAGTAGTATAGTGGGGCAGAGCGTCACCAAAGAGACCCAGTACTTC. The chain uses TRBV19 and TRBJ2-5; D is perhaps TRBD1 (5 bases). This CDR3 has 17 amino acids. With 1 base removed from V and 3 bases from J, the gap between germline ends came to 18 bases. CDR1 and CDR2 (germline): LNHDA, SQIVND (reference sequence).

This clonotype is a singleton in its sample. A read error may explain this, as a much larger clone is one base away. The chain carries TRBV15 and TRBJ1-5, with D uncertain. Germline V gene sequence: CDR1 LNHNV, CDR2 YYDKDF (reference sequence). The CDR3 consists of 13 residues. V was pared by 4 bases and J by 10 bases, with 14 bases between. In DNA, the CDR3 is TGTGCCACCAGCATGCAGGTCGGCCGCCCCCAGCATTTT. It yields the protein CATSMQVGRPQHF.

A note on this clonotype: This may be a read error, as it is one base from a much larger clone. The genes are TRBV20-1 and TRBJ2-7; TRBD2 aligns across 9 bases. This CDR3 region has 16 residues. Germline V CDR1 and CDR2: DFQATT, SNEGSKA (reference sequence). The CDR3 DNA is TGCAATGCTAGAGATAACGTAGCGGGGGCTTCCTACGAGCAGTACTTC. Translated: CNARDNVAGASYEQYF.

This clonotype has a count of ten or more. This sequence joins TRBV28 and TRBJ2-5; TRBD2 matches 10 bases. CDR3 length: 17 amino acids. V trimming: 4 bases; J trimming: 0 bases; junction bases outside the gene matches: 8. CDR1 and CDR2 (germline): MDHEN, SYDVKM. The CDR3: CASSSLPSGGDQETQYF. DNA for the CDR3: TGTGCCAGCAGTTCCCTTCCTAGCGGGGGAGACCAAGAGACCCAGTACTTC.

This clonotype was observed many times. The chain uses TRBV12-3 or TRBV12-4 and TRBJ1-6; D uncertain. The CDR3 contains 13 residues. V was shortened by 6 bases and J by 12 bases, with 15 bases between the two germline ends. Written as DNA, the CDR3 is TGTGCCAGCAGCGCGTCCCGAAGAGTACCCCTCCACTTT. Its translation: CASSASRRVPLHF.

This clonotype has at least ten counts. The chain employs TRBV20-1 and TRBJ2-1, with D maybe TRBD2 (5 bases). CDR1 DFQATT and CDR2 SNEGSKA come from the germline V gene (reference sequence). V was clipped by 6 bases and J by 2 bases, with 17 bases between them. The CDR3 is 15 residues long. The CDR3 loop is CSAPKLGATYNEQFF. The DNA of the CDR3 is TGCAGTGCGCCAAAGCTGGGAGCCACCTACAATGAGCAGTTCTTC.

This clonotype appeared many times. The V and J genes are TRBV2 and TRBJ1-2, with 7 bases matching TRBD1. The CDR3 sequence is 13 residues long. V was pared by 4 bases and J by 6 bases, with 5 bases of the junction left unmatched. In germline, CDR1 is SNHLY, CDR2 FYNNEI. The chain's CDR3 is CASSVRGPDGYTF. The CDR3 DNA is TGTGCCAGCAGTGTTAGGGGGCCGGATGGCTACACCTTC.

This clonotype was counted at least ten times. This chain's CDR3 is CASSEDSSSGNTIYF. Written as DNA, the CDR3 is TGTGCCAGCAGTGAGGACAGCAGCTCTGGAAACACCATATATTTT. The chain links TRBV2 to TRBJ1-3; D may be TRBD1 (6 bases). There are 15 residues in the CDR3. The V end was cut by 3 bases, the J end by 0 bases, with 9 bases between. Per germline, CDR1 SNHLY and CDR2 FYNNEI.

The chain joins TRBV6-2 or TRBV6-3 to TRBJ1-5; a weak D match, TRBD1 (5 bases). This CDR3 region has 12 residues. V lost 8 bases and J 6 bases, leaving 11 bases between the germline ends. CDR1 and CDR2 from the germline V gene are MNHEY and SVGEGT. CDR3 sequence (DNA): TGTGCCAGCCGCAGGGAGGGTCAGCCCCAGCATTTT. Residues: CASRREGQPQHF.

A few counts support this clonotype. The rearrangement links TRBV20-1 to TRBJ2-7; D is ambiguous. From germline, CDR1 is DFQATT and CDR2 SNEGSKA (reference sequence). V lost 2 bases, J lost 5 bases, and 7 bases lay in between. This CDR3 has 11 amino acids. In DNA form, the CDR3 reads TGCAGTGCTAGAAATGGTCACGAGCAGTACTTC. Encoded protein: CSARNGHEQYF.

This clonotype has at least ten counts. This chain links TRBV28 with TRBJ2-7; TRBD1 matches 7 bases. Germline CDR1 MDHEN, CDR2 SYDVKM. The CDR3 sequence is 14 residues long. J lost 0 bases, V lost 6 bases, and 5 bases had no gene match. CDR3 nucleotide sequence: TGTGCCAGCAGGCCCCGGGACAGCTCCTACGAGCAGTACTTC. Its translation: CASRPRDSSYEQYF.

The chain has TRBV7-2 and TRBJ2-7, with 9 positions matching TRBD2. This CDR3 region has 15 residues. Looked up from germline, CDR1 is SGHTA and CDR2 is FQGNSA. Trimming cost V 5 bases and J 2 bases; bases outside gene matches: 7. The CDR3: CASSPLTSGTYEQYF. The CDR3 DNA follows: TGTGCCAGCAGCCCTCTGACTAGCGGAACCTACGAGCAGTACTTC.

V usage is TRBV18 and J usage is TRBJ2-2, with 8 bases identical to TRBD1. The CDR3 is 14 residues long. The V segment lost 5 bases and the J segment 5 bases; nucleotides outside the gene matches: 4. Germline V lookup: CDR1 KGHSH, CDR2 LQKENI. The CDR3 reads CASSADRVTGELFF. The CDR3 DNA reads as TGTGCCAGCTCAGCGGACAGGGTGACCGGGGAGCTGTTTTTT.

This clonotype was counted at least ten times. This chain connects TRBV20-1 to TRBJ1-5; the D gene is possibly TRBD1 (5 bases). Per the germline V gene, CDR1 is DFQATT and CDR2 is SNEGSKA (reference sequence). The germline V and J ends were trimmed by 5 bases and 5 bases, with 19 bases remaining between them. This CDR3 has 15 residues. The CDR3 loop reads CSASPGSGRYQPQHF. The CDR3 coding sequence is TGCAGTGCTTCTCCAGGGTCGGGTCGATATCAGCCCCAGCATTTT.

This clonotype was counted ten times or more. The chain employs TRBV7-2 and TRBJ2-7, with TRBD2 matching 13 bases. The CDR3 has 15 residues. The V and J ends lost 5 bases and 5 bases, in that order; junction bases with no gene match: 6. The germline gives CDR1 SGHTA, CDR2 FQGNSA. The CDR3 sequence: CASSKTSGGINEQYF. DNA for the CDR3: TGTGCCAGCAGCAAGACTAGCGGGGGGATTAACGAGCAGTACTTC.

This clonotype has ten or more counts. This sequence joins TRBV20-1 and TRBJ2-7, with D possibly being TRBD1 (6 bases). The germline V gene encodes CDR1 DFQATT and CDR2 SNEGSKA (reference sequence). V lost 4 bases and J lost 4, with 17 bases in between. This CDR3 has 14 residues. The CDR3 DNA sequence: TGCAGTGCTACTACAGGGATTGTGAGGTACGAGCAGTACTTC. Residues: CSATTGIVRYEQYF.

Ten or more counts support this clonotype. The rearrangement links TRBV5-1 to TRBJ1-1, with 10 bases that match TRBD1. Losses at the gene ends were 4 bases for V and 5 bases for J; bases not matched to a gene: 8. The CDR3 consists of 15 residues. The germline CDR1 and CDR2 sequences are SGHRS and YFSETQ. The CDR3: CASSQRQGAGTEAFF. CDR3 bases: TGCGCCAGCAGCCAACGACAGGGGGCTGGAACTGAAGCTTTCTTT.

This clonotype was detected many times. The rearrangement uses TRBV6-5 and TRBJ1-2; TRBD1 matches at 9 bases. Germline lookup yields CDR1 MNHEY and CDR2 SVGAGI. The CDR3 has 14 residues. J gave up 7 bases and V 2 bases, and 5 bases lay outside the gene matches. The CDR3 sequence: CASSYVRDRVGYTF. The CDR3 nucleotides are TGTGCCAGCAGTTACGTTAGGGACAGGGTTGGCTACACCTTC.

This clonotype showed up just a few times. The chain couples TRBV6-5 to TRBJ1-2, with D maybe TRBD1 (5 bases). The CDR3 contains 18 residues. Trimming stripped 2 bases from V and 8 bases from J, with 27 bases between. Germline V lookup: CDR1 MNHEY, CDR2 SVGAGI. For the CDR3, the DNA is TGTGCCAGCAGTTACCGCGACAGACGTTTGAAGGTCTTCAACGGCTACACCTTC. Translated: CASSYRDRRLKVFNGYTF.

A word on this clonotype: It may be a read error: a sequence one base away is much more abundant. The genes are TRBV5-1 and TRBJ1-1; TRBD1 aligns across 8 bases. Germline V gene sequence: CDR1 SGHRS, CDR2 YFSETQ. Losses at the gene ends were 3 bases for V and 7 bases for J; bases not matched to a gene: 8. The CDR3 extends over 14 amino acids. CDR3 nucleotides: TGCGCCAGCAGCTGGGATGGACAGGGAAATGAAGCTTTCTTT. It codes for CASSWDGQGNEAFF.

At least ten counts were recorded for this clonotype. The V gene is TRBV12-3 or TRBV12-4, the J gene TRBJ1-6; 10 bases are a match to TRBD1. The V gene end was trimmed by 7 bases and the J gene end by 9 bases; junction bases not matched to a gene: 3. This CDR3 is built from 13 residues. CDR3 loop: CASTRTGGSPLHF. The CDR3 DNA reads TGTGCCAGCACCCGGACAGGGGGTTCACCCCTCCACTTT.

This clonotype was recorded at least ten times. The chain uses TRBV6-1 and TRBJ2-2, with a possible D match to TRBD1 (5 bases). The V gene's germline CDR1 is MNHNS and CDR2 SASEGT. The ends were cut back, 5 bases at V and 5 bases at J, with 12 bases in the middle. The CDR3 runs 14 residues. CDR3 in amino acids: CASSYSSGTGELFF. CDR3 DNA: TGTGCCAGCAGTTATTCATCAGGGACCGGGGAGCTGTTTTTT.